This T cell receptor beta chain was captured in a study of cytomegalovirus exposure and HLA in healthy donors. Study summary: T cells numbering 150 million to 200 million yielded some 100 million unique TCR beta sequences in an earlier analysis.

Use of 60 Vbeta and 13 Jbeta primers characterized the PCR. The data were produced by immunoSEQ multiplex PCR, yet TCRdb's version contains in-frame clones alone and is incomplete. The sample has over 150,000 clones, less than 85% seen once. The J segment lost 1 base and the V segment lost 2 bases, leaving 15 bases of the junction unmatched. The germline V gene encodes CDR1 SGHRS and CDR2 YFSETQ. The CDR3 sequence is 20 residues long. Findings and limits, study-wide: Researchers reported in a later analysis that a missense DCLRE1C variant was tied to TCR beta V- and J-gene trimming.

This clone showed up just a few times. Its matching antigen is unknown. The sequence derives from a boy aged 2 to 9 in good health and CMV-seronegative. The genes are TRBV5-1 and TRBJ2-3; the match to TRBD1 covers 11 bases. The source material was PBMCs. This CDR3 is CASSFQPFNTGQGGTDTQYF. CDR3 sequence (DNA): TGCGCCAGCAGCTTTCAACCATTTAATACGGGACAGGGGGGCACAGATACGCAGTATTTT. Together with reference TRBV5-1 and TRBJ2-3, the CDR3 gives the full variable domain: KAGVTQTPRYLIKTRGQQVTLSCSPISGHRSVSWYQQTPGQGLQFLFEYFSETQRNKGNFPGRFSGRQFSNSRSEMNVSTLELGDSALYLCASSFQPFNTGQGGTDTQYFGPGTRLTVL.